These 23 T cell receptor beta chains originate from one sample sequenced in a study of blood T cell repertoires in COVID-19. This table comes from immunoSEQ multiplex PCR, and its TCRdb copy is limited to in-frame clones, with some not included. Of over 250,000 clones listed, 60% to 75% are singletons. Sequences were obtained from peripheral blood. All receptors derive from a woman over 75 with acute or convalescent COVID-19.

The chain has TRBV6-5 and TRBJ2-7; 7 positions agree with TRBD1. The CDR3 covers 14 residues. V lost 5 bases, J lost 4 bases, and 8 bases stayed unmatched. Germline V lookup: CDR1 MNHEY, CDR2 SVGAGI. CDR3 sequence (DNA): TGTGCCAGCAGTCTGGGACAGAAGTTTTACGAGCAGTACTTC. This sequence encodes CASSLGQKFYEQYF.

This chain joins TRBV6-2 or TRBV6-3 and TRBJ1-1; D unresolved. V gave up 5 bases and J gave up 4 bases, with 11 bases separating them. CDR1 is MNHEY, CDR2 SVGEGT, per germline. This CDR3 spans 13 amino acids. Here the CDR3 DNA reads TGTGCCAGCAGTGGCGGGAGGCGCACTGAAGCTTTCTTT. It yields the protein CASSGGRRTEAFF.

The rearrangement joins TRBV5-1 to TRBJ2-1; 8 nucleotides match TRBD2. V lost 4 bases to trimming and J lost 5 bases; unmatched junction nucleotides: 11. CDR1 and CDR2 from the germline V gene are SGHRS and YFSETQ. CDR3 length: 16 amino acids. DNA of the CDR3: TGCGCCAGCAGCCCCCTTCTAGCGGGCCTTGACAATGAGCAGTTCTTC. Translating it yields CASSPLLAGLDNEQFF. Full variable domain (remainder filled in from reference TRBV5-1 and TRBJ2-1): KAGVTQTPRYLIKTRGQQVTLSCSPISGHRSVSWYQQTPGQGLQFLFEYFSETQRNKGNFPGRFSGRQFSNSRSEMNVSTLELGDSALYLCASSPLLAGLDNEQFFGPGTRLTVL.

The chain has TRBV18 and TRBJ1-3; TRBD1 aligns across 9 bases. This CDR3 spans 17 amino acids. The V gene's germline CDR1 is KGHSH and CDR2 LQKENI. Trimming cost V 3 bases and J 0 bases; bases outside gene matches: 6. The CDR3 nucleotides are TGTGCCAGCTCACCTGGGACAGGGCCTTTCTCTGGAAACACCATATATTTT. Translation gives CASSPGTGPFSGNTIYF.

The CDR3 loop reads CASSPAGTSGWNEQFF. The CDR3 nucleotides are TGTGCCAGCAGCCCAGCCGGGACTAGCGGGTGGAATGAGCAGTTCTTC. The rearrangement uses TRBV7-7 and TRBJ2-1; 12 positions match TRBD2. The V gene's germline CDR1 is SSHAT and CDR2 FNYEAQ (reference sequence). Trimming took 5 bases from V and 7 from J; bases not matched to a gene: 9. This CDR3 spans 16 amino acids.

This chain's CDR3 is CASSSRRTDEQYF. The CDR3 DNA reads as TGTGCCAGCAGTTCACGGCGGACAGACGAGCAGTACTTC. The chain uses TRBV6-5 and TRBJ2-7, with D maybe TRBD1 (6 bases). Trimming took off 4 bases at V and 5 bases at J, with 12 bases between the two ends. This CDR3 spans 13 amino acids. The V gene's germline CDR1 is MNHEY and CDR2 SVGAGI.

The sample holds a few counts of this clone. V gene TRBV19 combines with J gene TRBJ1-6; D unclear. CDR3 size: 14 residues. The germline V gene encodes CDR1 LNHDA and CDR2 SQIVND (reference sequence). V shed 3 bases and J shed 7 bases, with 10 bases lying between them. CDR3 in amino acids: CASSIGVINSPLHF. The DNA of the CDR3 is TGTGCCAGTAGTATCGGTGTTATCAATTCACCCCTCCACTTT.

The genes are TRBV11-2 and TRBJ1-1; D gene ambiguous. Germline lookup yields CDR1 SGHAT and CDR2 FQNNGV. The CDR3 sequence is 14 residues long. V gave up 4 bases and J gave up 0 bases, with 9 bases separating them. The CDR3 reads CASSYDTLNTEAFF. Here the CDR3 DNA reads TGTGCCAGCAGCTACGACACACTGAACACTGAAGCTTTCTTT. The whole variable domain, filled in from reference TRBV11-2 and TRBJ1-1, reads EAGVAQSPRYKIIEKRQSVAFWCNPISGHATLYWYQQILGQGPKLLIQFQNNGVVDDSQLPKDRFSAERLKGVDSTLKIQPAKLEDSAVYLCASSYDTLNTEAFFGQGTRLTVV.

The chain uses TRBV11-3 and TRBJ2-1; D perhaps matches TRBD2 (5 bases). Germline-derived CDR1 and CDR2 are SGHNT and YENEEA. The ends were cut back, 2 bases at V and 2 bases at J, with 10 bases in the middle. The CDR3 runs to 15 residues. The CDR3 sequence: CASSLRGMAYNEQFF. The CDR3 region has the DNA TGTGCCAGCAGCTTACGAGGGATGGCCTACAATGAGCAGTTCTTC.

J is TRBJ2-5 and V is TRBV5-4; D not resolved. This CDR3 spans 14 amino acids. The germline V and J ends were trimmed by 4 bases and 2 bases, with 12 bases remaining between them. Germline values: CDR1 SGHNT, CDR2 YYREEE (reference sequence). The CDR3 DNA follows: TGTGCCAGCAGCCCGCGGCAGAAACAAGAGACCCAGTACTTC. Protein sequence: CASSPRQKQETQYF.

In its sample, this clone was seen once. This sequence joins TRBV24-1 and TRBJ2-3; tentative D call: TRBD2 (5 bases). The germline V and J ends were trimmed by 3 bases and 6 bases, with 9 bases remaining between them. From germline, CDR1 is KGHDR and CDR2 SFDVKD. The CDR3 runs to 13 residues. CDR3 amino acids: CATSDTRLDTQYF. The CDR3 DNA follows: TGTGCCACCAGTGATACTAGGTTGGATACGCAGTATTTT.

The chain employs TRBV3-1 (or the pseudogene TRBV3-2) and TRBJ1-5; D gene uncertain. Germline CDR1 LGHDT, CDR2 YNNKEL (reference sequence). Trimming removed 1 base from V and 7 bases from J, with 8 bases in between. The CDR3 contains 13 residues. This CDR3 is CASSQGNSQPQHF. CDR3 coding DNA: TGTGCCAGCAGCCAAGGGAACAGCCAGCCCCAGCATTTT.

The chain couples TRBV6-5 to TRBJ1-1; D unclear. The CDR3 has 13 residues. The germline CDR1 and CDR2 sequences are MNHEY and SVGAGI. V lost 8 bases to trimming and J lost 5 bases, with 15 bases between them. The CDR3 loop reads CASQEAKETEAFF. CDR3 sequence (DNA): TGTGCCAGCCAAGAGGCAAAGGAGACTGAAGCTTTCTTT.

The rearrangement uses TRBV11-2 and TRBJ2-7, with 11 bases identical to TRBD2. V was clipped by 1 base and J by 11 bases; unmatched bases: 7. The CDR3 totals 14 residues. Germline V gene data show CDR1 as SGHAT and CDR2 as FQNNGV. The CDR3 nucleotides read TGTGCCAGCAGCTTAGGACTAGCGGGATCGAACGAGTACTTC. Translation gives CASSLGLAGSNEYF.

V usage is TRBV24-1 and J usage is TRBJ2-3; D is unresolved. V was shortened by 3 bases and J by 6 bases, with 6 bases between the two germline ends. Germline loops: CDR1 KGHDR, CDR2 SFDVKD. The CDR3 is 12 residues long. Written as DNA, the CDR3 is TGTGCCACCAGTGATCAACGGGATACGCAGTATTTT. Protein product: CATSDQRDTQYF.

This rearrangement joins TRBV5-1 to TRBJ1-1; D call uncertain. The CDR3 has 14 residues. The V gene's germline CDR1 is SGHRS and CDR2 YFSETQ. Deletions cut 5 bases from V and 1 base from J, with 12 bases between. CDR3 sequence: CASRDREGNTEAFF. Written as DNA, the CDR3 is TGCGCCAGCAGGGATAGGGAGGGGAACACTGAAGCTTTCTTT.

The CDR3 sequence is CASSRARQGRETQYF. In DNA, the CDR3 is TGTGCCAGCAGCAGAGCCCGACAGGGAAGAGAGACCCAGTACTTC. This sequence joins TRBV7-2 and TRBJ2-5, with 7 nucleotides matching TRBD1. Germline loops: CDR1 SGHTA, CDR2 FQGNSA. The CDR3 loop spans 15 amino acids. V was pared by 5 bases and J by 4 bases, with 10 bases of the junction left unmatched.

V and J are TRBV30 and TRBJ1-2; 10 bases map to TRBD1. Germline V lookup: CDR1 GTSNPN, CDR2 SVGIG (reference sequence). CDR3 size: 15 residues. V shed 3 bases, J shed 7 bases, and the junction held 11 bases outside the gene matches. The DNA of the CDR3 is TGTGCCTGGAGGGCTCCGGGACAGGGGACTCTTGGCTACACCTTC. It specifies CAWRAPGQGTLGYTF.

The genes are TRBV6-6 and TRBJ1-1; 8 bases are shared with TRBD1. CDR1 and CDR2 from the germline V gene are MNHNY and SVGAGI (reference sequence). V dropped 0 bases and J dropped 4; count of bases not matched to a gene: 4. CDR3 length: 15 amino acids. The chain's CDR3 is CASSYSGQGATEAFF. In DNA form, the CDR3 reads TGTGCCAGCAGTTACTCGGGGCAGGGGGCCACTGAAGCTTTCTTT.

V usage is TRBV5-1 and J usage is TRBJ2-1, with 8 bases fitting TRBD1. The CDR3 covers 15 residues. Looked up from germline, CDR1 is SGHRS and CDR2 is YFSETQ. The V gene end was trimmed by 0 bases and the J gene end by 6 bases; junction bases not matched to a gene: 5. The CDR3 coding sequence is TGCGCCAGCAGCTTGGGTCAGGGGGCGTTCAATGAGCAGTTCTTC. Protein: CASSLGQGAFNEQFF.

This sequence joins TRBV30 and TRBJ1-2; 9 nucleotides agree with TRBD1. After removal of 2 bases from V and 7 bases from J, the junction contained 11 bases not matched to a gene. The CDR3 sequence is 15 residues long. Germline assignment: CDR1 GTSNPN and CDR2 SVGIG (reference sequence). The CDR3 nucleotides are TGTGCCTGGAGTACTCAGGACAGGGGTATTGGTGGCTACACCTTC. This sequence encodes CAWSTQDRGIGGYTF.

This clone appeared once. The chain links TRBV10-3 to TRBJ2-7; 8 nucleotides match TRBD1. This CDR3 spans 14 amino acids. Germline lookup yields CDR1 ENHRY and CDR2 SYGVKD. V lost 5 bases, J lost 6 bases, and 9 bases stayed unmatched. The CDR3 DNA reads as TGTGCCATCAGTACGGACAGGGCCGGGGGCGAGCAGTACTTC. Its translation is CAISTDRAGGEQYF.

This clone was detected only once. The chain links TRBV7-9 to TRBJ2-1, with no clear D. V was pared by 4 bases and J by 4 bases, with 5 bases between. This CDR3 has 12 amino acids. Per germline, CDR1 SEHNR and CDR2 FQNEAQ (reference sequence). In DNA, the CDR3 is TGTGCCAGCAGCTCCCTTTACAATGAGCAGTTCTTC. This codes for CASSSLYNEQFF.